What follows describes a single T cell receptor beta chain. This CDR3 is built from 13 residues. The germline V gene encodes CDR1 SEHNR and CDR2 FQNEAQ (reference sequence). Trimming shortened V by 1 base and J by 1 base, and 4 bases separated the two germline ends. The data are from a study of CD8+CD57+ T cells in acquired aplastic anemia. TCR beta VDJ and CDR3 were profiled, and genomic DNA was the template. TCRdb independently ran MiXCR on the reads; one entry per CDR3 protein. The data show approximately 45,000 distinct CDR3 sequences, with about 78% seen just once and around 36% held by the top ten.

This rearrangement joins TRBV7-9 to TRBJ1-1, with unresolved D. The sample comprised sorted CD4+, CD8+, or CD8+CD57+ T cells (not recorded which) from PBMCs. The receptor comes from a human donor in good health, serving as a control. CDR3 sequence (DNA): TGTGCCAGCAGCTTAGTCGGGAACACTGAAGCTTTCTTT. This codes for CASSLVGNTEAFF.